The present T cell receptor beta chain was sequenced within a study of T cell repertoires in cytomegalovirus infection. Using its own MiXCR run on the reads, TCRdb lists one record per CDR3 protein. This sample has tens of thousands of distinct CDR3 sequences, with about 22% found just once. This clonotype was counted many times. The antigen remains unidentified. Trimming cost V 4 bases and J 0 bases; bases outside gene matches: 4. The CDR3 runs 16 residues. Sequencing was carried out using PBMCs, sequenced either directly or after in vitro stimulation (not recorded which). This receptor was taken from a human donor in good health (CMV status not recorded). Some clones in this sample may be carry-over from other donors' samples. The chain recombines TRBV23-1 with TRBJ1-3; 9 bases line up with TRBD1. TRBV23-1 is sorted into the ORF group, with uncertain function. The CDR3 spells CASSPGQGRSGNTIYF. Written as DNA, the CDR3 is TGCGCCAGCAGTCCGGGACAGGGACGCTCTGGAAACACCATATATTTT.